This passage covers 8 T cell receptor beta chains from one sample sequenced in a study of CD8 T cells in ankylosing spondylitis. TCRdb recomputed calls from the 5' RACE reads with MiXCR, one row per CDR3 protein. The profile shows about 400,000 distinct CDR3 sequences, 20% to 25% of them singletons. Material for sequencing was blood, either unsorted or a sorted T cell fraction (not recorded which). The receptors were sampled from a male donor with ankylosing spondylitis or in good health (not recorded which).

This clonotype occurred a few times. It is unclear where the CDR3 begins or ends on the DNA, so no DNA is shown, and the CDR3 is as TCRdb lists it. The CDR3 loop is CASSAFIELFFF. V is TRBV19 and J is TRBJ2-2. The V gene's germline CDR1 is LNHDA and CDR2 SQIVND (reference sequence). The CDR3 has 12 residues if both end residues are counted.

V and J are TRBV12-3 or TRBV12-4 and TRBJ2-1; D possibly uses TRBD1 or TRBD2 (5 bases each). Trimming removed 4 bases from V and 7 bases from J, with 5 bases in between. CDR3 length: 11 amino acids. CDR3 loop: CASSWGNEQFF. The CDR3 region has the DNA TGTGCCAGCAGTTGGGGGAATGAGCAGTTCTTC.

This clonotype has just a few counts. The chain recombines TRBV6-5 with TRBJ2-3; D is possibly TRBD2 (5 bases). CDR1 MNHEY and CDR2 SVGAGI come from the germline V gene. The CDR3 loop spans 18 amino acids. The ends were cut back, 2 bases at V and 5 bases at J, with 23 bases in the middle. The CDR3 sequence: CASSYTKITSYRGDTQYF. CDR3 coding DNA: TGTGCCAGCAGTTACACCAAAATTACTAGTTATCGTGGAGATACGCAGTATTTT.

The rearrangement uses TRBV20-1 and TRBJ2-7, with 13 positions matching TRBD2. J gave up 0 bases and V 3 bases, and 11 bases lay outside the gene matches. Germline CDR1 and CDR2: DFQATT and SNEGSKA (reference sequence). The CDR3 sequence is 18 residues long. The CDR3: CSASHSGTSGIYSYEQYF. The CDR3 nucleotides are TGCAGTGCTAGCCACTCGGGGACTAGCGGGATCTACTCCTACGAGCAGTACTTC.

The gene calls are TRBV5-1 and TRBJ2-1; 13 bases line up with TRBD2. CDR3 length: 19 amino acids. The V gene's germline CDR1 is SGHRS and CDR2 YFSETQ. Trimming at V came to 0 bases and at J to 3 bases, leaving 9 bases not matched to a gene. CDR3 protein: CASSLAPSTSGGIYNEQFF. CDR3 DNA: TGCGCCAGCAGCTTGGCACCCTCGACTAGCGGGGGGATCTACAATGAGCAGTTCTTC.

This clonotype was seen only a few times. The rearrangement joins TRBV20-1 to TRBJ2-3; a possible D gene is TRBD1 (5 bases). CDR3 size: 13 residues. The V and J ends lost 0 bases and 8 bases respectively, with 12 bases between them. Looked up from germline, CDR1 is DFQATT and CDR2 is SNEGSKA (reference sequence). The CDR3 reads CSARELGRGTQYF. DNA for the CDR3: TGCAGTGCTAGAGAACTCGGAAGGGGTACGCAGTATTTT.

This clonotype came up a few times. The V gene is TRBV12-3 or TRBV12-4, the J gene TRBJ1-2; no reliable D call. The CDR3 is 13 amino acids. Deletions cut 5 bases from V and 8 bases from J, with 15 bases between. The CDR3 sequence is CASSITNSRGYTF. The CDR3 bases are TGTGCCAGCAGTATTACAAATTCCAGGGGCTACACCTTC.

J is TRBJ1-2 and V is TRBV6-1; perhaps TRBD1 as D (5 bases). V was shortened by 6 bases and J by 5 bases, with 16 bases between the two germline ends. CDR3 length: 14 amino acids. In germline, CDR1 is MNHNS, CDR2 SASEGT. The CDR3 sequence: CASRPSGGLYGYTF. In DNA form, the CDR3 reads TGTGCCAGCAGACCCTCGGGGGGGTTATATGGCTACACCTTC.